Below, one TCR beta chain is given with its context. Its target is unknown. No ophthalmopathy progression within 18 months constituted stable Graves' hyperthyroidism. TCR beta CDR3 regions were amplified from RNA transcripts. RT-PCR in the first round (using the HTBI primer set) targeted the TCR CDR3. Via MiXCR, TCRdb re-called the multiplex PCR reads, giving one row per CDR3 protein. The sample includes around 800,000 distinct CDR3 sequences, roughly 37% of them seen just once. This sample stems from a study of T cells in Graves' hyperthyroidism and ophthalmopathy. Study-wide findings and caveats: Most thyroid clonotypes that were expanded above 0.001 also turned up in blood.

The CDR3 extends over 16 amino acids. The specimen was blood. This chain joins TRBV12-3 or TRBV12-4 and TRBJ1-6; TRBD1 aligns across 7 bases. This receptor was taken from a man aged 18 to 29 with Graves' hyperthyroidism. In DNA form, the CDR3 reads TGTGCTAGTGGTTTGGTACTAGGGACAGATAATTCACCCCTCCACTTT. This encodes CASGLVLGTDNSPLHF.